Listed below are T cell receptor beta chains from one sample, sequenced in a study of OX40 agonist ivuxolimab in advanced cancers. Method: immunoSEQ multiplex PCR; TCRdb's copy keeps in-frame clones and lacks some. The data contain about 100,000 clones, 85% to 90% of them singletons. The sample in question was CD4+ or CD8+ T cells sorted from blood, obtained in a trial of the OX40 agonist ivuxolimab. The source of these receptors is an adult with an advanced solid tumor such as melanoma, head and neck, liver or kidney cancer. The CDR3 runs from the conserved cysteine through the conserved F or W. The D gene is left open where the match is weak. Clone size is given for some rows only: seen once, a few or many times, or a class if the clone is expanded.

j_call clone_size cdr3_length v_call d_call cdr3_aa cdr3_nt
TRBJ2-2 - 14 TRBV19 - CAVRPGQNTGELFF TGTGCCGTACGACCGGGACAGAACACCGGGGAGCTGTTTTTT
TRBJ1-5 - 15 TRBV6-1 TRBD1 CASSDGTGLGQPQHF TGTGCCAGCAGTGACGGGACAGGGTTGGGTCAGCCCCAGCATTTT
TRBJ1-2 once 14 TRBV18 - CASSPLGRNYGYTF TGTGCCAGCTCACCTCTGGGACGGAACTATGGCTACACCTTC
TRBJ2-7 - 13 TRBV5-6 - CASSPNRGYEQYF TGTGCCAGCAGCCCAAACCGGGGCTACGAGCAGTACTTC
TRBJ1-2 - 15 TRBV30 TRBD1 CAWRRDRVVNYGYTF TGTGCCTGGAGACGGGACAGGGTGGTAAACTATGGCTACACCTTC
TRBJ2-7 - 16 TRBV11-2 TRBD2 CASSLGGGSPTYEQYF TGTGCCAGCAGCTTAGGGGGGGGTTCCCCTACCTACGAGCAGTACTTC
TRBJ2-5 - 14 TRBV2 - CASSEVGGGETQYF TGTGCCAGCAGTGAAGTGGGGGGCGGGGAGACCCAGTACTTC
TRBJ1-1 - 13 TRBV6-1 - CASSFTQNTEAFF TGTGCCAGCAGTTTCACACAGAACACTGAAGCTTTCTTT
TRBJ1-4 - 15 TRBV6-1 - CASSAQGLANEKLFF TGTGCCAGCAGTGCCCAGGGACTTGCTAATGAAAAACTGTTTTTT
TRBJ1-2 - 17 TRBV6-1 - CASSEAIGAGLVYGYTF TGTGCCAGCAGTGAAGCGATCGGGGCAGGCTTAGTCTATGGCTACACCTTC
TRBJ2-3 once 13 TRBV10-1 - CASSRGSTDTQYF TGCGCCAGCAGTAGGGGGTCTACAGATACGCAGTATTTT
TRBJ2-1 - 11 TRBV5-1 - CASSLVAEQFF TGCGCCAGCAGCTTGGTGGCAGAGCAGTTCTTC
TRBJ2-2 - 11 TRBV5-4 - CASSITGELFF TGTGCCAGCAGCATCACCGGGGAGCTGTTTTTT
TRBJ2-7 - 17 TRBV29-1 TRBD2 CSVAGTSGRLLSYEQYF TGCAGCGTTGCTGGGACTAGCGGGAGGTTATTATCCTACGAGCAGTACTTC
TRBJ2-1 - 15 TRBV28 - CASIPGVSSYNEQFF TGTGCCAGCATCCCGGGGGTAAGCTCCTACAATGAGCAGTTCTTC
TRBJ2-7 few 14 TRBV6-6 TRBD2 CASSYSRLAGELYF TGTGCCAGCAGTTACTCGCGACTAGCGGGAGAGTTGTACTTC
TRBJ1-3 - 12 TRBV28 - CASCRVENTIYF TGTGCCAGCTGCAGGGTGGAAAACACCATATATTTT
TRBJ1-2 once 12 TRBV2 TRBD1 CASLGQGYGYTF TGTGCCAGCCTGGGACAGGGCTATGGCTACACCTTC
TRBJ1-1 once 17 TRBV5-4 TRBD1 CASSLGPRQGVNTEAFF TGTGCCAGCAGTTTGGGCCCCCGACAGGGGGTGAACACTGAAGCTTTCTTT
TRBJ2-7 - 14 TRBV29-1 TRBD2 CSVEASGRTGEQYF TGCAGCGTTGAAGCTAGCGGGAGGACGGGAGAGCAGTACTTC
TRBJ2-6 once 15 TRBV7-2 - CASSPSPSGANVLTF TGTGCCAGCAGCCCGAGCCCCTCTGGGGCCAACGTCCTGACTTTC
TRBJ1-5 few 17 TRBV7-9 TRBD1 CASSLGTGALSNQPQHF TGTGCCAGCAGCCTCGGGACAGGGGCCCTTAGCAATCAGCCCCAGCATTTT
TRBJ2-7 - 12 TRBV5-1 - CASRWRGGEQYF TGCGCCAGCAGATGGAGGGGTGGCGAGCAGTACTTC
TRBJ1-6 - 14 TRBV6-5 TRBD1 CASSFRGPNSPLHF TGTGCCAGCAGTTTCAGGGGGCCGAATTCACCCCTCCACTTT
TRBJ2-3 once 15 TRBV29-1 TRBD2 CSVRTSGTSTDTQYF TGCAGCGTCCGGACTAGCGGTACTAGCACAGATACGCAGTATTTT
TRBJ2-1 - 12 TRBV7-2 - CASSLIYNEQFF TGTGCCAGCAGCTTAATTTACAATGAGCAGTTCTTC
TRBJ1-5 - 14 TRBV6-1 - CASSGLRTYQPQHF TGTGCCAGCAGTGGACTGCGGACCTATCAGCCCCAGCATTTT
TRBJ1-6 once 16 TRBV5-4 - CASSLWGRQGDSPLHF TGTGCCAGCAGCTTGTGGGGGCGCCAAGGGGATTCACCCCTCCACTTT
TRBJ1-1 - 13 TRBV7-3 - CASSLRGFTEAFF TGTGCCAGCAGCTTACGGGGGTTCACTGAAGCTTTCTTT
TRBJ2-1 - 15 TRBV7-3 TRBD1 CASSFRDRGHNEQFF TGTGCCAGCAGCTTCCGGGACAGGGGTCACAATGAGCAGTTCTTC
TRBJ2-7 - 14 TRBV5-4 - CASSLAGYSYEQYF TGTGCCAGCAGCTTGGCAGGGTACTCCTACGAGCAGTACTTC
TRBJ1-2 - 16 TRBV5-4 - CASSWGGSAADYGYTF TGTGCCAGCAGCTGGGGGGGTTCGGCTGCGGACTATGGCTACACCTTC
TRBJ1-6 once 15 TRBV2 - CASREPTGAASPLHF TGTGCCAGCAGAGAACCGACCGGGGCCGCTTCACCCCTCCACTTT
TRBJ1-4 - 13 TRBV6-1 - CAIPAQAGEKLFF TGTGCCATCCCCGCACAGGCTGGTGAAAAACTGTTTTTT
TRBJ2-5 once 16 TRBV7-3 - CASSPRAAGRQETQYF TGTGCCAGCAGCCCGCGTGCGGCGGGGCGCCAAGAGACCCAGTACTTC
TRBJ2-2 - 17 TRBV19 - CASSIGAGAANTGELFF TGTGCCAGTAGTATAGGGGCAGGGGCTGCGAACACCGGGGAGCTGTTTTTT
TRBJ1-6 - 14 TRBV2 TRBD1 CASRYDRGNSPLHF TGTGCCAGCAGATACGACAGGGGCAATTCACCCCTCCACTTT